Following are 20 T cell receptor beta chains from one sample sequenced in a study of response to subunit inactivated influenza vaccine. MiXCR, applied by TCRdb to the RT-PCR reads, yields one record per CDR3 protein. The sample lists 650,000 to 700,000 distinct CDR3 sequences; around 16% were seen once. Specimen: PBMCs from blood, collected 11 to 12 days after vaccination. The receptors here all came from a man aged 50 to 59 who received an inactivated influenza vaccine.

The chain employs TRBV7-2 and TRBJ2-7, with D maybe TRBD1 (5 bases). Germline-derived CDR1 and CDR2 are SGHTA and FQGNSA. The CDR3 has 14 amino acids. Trimming stripped 0 bases from V and 3 bases from J, with 9 bases between. CDR3 residues: CASSLAQGFYEQYF. CDR3 bases: TGTGCCAGCAGCTTAGCCCAGGGTTTCTACGAGCAGTACTTC.

This clonotype was detected ten times or more. V and J are TRBV12-3 or TRBV12-4 and TRBJ2-7; 10 positions agree with TRBD1. The CDR3 totals 12 residues. J was trimmed by 9 bases and V by 8 bases; bases with no gene match: 7. CDR3 nucleotide sequence: TGTGCCAGCTCGGGACAGGGGAATACGCAGTACTTC. This sequence encodes CASSGQGNTQYF.

CDR3 DNA sequence: TGTGCCAGCAGCCTATATTCGACCCCCGGGACAGGGGGGGGTGGCTACACCTTC. This codes for CASSLYSTPGTGGGGYTF. The chain combines TRBV11-2 with TRBJ1-2; TRBD1 agrees at 11 bases. V lost 5 bases to trimming and J lost 7 bases; unmatched junction nucleotides: 18. Germline loops: CDR1 SGHAT, CDR2 FQNNGV. The CDR3 spans 18 residues.

Turning to this clonotype: One end of the junction varies from germline; a read error may be responsible. The chain has TRBV5-1 and TRBJ2-1, with 10 bases aligning to TRBD2. CDR1 is SGHRS and CDR2 is YFSETQ in the germline V gene. This CDR3 is built from 15 residues. This CDR3 is CASRLAMGLAYEQFF. The CDR3 coding sequence is TGCGCCAGCCGCTTGGCCATGGGACTAGCGTATGAGCAGTTCTTC. The variable domain in full, with the rest retrieved from reference TRBV5-1 and TRBJ2-1, is KAGVTQTPRYLIKTRGQQVTLSCSPISGHRSVSWYQQTPGQGLQFLFEYFSETQRNKGNFPGRFSGRQFSNSRSEMNVSTLELGDSALYLCASRLAMGLAYEQFFGPGTRLTVL.

The J gene is TRBJ2-7, the V gene TRBV18; D is possibly TRBD1 or TRBD2 (6 bases each). CDR1 is KGHSH and CDR2 is LQKENI in the germline V gene. Between the trimmed V and J ends, which lost 1 base and 0 bases, there was a span of 13 bases. This CDR3 spans 16 amino acids. CDR3 sequence (DNA): TGTGCCAGCTCACCACAGCCGGGGGACAACTCCTACGAGCAGTACTTC. Protein sequence: CASSPQPGDNSYEQYF.

The gene calls are TRBV7-9 and TRBJ2-1; 11 positions agree with TRBD2. The CDR3 extends over 15 amino acids. The V and J ends lost 5 bases and 7 bases, in that order; junction bases with no gene match: 7. The germline CDR1 and CDR2 sequences are SEHNR and FQNEAQ (reference sequence). In DNA form, the CDR3 reads TGTGCCAGCAGCCTACTAGCGGGAGAGGCTAATGAGCAGTTCTTC. This sequence encodes CASSLLAGEANEQFF. Combining the CDR3 with reference TRBV7-9 and TRBJ2-1 gives the whole variable domain DTGVSQNPRHKITKRGQNVTFRCDPISEHNRLYWYRQTLGQGPEFLTYFQNEAQLEKSRLLSDRFSAERPKGSFSTLEIQRTEQGDSAMYLCASSLLAGEANEQFFGPGTRLTVL.

In its sample, this clonotype was seen a few times. The chain combines TRBV20-1 with TRBJ1-2, with D possibly matching TRBD1 (6 bases). Trimming stripped 0 bases from V and 4 bases from J, with 15 bases between. The CDR3 contains 15 residues. Germline CDR1 is DFQATT and CDR2 is SNEGSKA (reference sequence). CDR3 loop: CSAREAGQQGYGYTF. The CDR3 DNA reads as TGCAGTGCTAGAGAGGCGGGACAACAGGGCTATGGCTACACCTTC.

The chain carries TRBV20-1 and TRBJ2-1, with TRBD2 as a possible D gene (5 bases). CDR1 is DFQATT and CDR2 is SNEGSKA in the germline V gene (reference sequence). With 4 bases removed from V and 5 bases from J, the gap between germline ends came to 9 bases. This CDR3 region has 12 residues. The CDR3 spells CSANGLHNEQFF. CDR3 DNA sequence: TGCAGTGCTAACGGACTGCACAATGAGCAGTTCTTC.

This clonotype was observed a handful of times. This chain uses TRBV28 with TRBJ1-1, with 7 bases lining up with TRBD1. Germline V gene sequence: CDR1 MDHEN, CDR2 SYDVKM. This CDR3 spans 14 amino acids. V lost 6 bases and J lost 4; bases outside the gene matches: 8. The CDR3 region is CASSHRGGATEAFF. CDR3 DNA: TGTGCCAGCAGCCACAGGGGAGGCGCCACTGAAGCTTTCTTT. Drawing the rest from reference TRBV28 and TRBJ1-1, the complete variable domain is DVKVTQSSRYLVKRTGEKVFLECVQDMDHENMFWYRQDPGLGLRLIYFSYDVKMKEKGDIPEGYSVSREKKERFSLILESASTNQTSMYLCASSHRGGATEAFFGQGTRLTVV.

V and J are TRBV7-6 and TRBJ1-4; maybe TRBD1 (6 bases). The CDR3 is 14 residues long. The V end lost 3 bases, the J end lost 4 bases, and 9 bases lay between the germline ends. The V gene's germline CDR1 is SGHVS and CDR2 FNYEAQ. CDR3 coding DNA: TGTGCCAGCAGCTTGGGGGCCAGTAATGAAAAACTGTTTTTT. The encoded protein is CASSLGASNEKLFF.

The chain is built from TRBV6-2 or TRBV6-3 and TRBJ1-2; no clear D. The germline V gene encodes CDR1 MNHEY and CDR2 SVGEGT. V lost 4 bases to trimming and J lost 4 bases, with 7 bases between them. The CDR3 has 12 residues. The CDR3 coding sequence is TGTGCCAGCAGTTTTTCTGTCTATGGCTACACCTTC. Translated: CASSFSVYGYTF.

The chain is built from TRBV6-2 or TRBV6-3 and TRBJ1-1; D is unresolved. Per germline, CDR1 MNHEY and CDR2 SVGEGT. V was pared by 2 bases and J by 8 bases, with 15 bases between. The CDR3 covers 14 residues. CDR3 DNA: TGTGCCAGCAGTTACCCCCAAGCGGTGAAGGAAGCTTTCTTT. Protein sequence: CASSYPQAVKEAFF.

The V and J genes are TRBV13 and TRBJ2-1; D not resolved. The CDR3 runs 13 residues. Germline CDR1 PRHDT, CDR2 FYEKMQ (reference sequence). Trimming took off 10 bases at V and 7 bases at J, with 17 bases between the two ends. The CDR3 DNA follows: TGTGCCATGGGCCCCGGGCTAATAAATGAGCAGTTCTTC. Translated: CAMGPGLINEQFF.

The chain combines TRBV28 with TRBJ2-7; D perhaps matches TRBD1 (6 bases). CDR1 and CDR2 (germline): MDHEN, SYDVKM. This CDR3 has 12 residues. V lost 4 bases, J lost 8 bases, and 12 bases lay in between. The CDR3 bases are TGTGCCAGCAGTTCCATGCAGGGGAAGCAGTACTTC. This gives the protein CASSSMQGKQYF. The full variable domain, completed using reference TRBV28 and TRBJ2-7, is DVKVTQSSRYLVKRTGEKVFLECVQDMDHENMFWYRQDPGLGLRLIYFSYDVKMKEKGDIPEGYSVSREKKERFSLILESASTNQTSMYLCASSSMQGKQYFGPGTRLTVT.

This chain links TRBV15 with TRBJ2-1; a weak D match, TRBD1 (6 bases). There are 16 residues in the CDR3. V was cut by 0 bases and J by 5 bases, with 14 bases left in between. Germline V CDR1 and CDR2: LNHNV, YYDKDF (reference sequence). As DNA, the CDR3 is TGTGCCACCAGCAGAGACTACCAGGGGCTCAACAATGAGCAGTTCTTC. Protein: CATSRDYQGLNNEQFF.

The sample holds many counts of this clonotype. The J gene is TRBJ2-1, the V gene TRBV7-2, with D possibly matching TRBD1 (6 bases). Trimming cost V 5 bases and J 4 bases, with 15 bases left between them. Per germline, CDR1 SGHTA and CDR2 FQGNSA. The CDR3 runs to 15 residues. In nucleotides, the CDR3 is TGTGCCAGCAGCCCGACGGCAGGGGAATACAATGAGCAGTTCTTC. It codes for CASSPTAGEYNEQFF. Filled out from reference TRBV7-2 and TRBJ2-1, the complete variable domain reads GAGVSQSPSNKVTEKGKDVELRCDPISGHTALYWYRQSLGQGLEFLIYFQGNSAPDKSGLPSDRFSAERTGGSVSTLTIQRTQQEDSAVYLCASSPTAGEYNEQFFGPGTRLTVL.

This clonotype has just a few counts. The V and J genes are TRBV7-9 and TRBJ2-3, with unresolved D. The germline V and J ends were trimmed by 3 bases and 0 bases, with 7 bases remaining between them. The CDR3 is 14 residues long. Germline assignment: CDR1 SEHNR and CDR2 FQNEAQ (reference sequence). Written as DNA, the CDR3 is TGTGCCAGCAGCTTCCATTCTAGCACAGATACGCAGTATTTT. Translating gives CASSFHSSTDTQYF.

In its sample, this clonotype was seen a few times. DNA of the CDR3: TGCAGTGCTAGAGAAGCGGGGGGACAGAGCACAGATACGCAGTATTTT. Protein: CSAREAGGQSTDTQYF. The chain is built from TRBV20-1 and TRBJ2-3; 9 positions match TRBD2. Germline loops: CDR1 DFQATT, CDR2 SNEGSKA (reference sequence). This CDR3 has 16 amino acids. V lost 0 bases, J lost 0 bases, and 4 bases stayed unmatched.

The table lists this clonotype with a few counts. The chain couples TRBV4-2 to TRBJ2-1; a possible D gene is TRBD2 (6 bases). The germline V gene has CDR1 LGHNA and CDR2 YNFKEQ. Trimming stripped 2 bases from V and 7 bases from J, with 15 bases between. The CDR3 consists of 15 residues. The CDR3 DNA follows: TGTGCCAGCAGCCAATGGGGGGAGGTGTCGAATGAGCAGTTCTTC. Translation gives CASSQWGEVSNEQFF.

There are a few counts of this clonotype. V is TRBV5-1 and J is TRBJ2-3, with 8 bases aligning to TRBD2. The CDR3 sequence is 16 residues long. Germline loops: CDR1 SGHRS, CDR2 YFSETQ. With 0 bases clipped from V and 0 bases from J, the junction kept 3 bases outside the gene matches. The CDR3 region has the DNA TGCGCCAGCAGCTTGGGTAGCGGGACTAGCACAGATACGCAGTATTTT. Translated, it gives CASSLGSGTSTDTQYF.